This TCR beta chain was identified during a study of cytomegalovirus exposure and HLA in healthy donors (dated by TCRdb to 2017 to 2019). Context from the whole study: An earlier analysis of 587 of the donors reported 250 to 350 Gb of sequence data and some 110 million unique TCR beta sequences obtained from about 200 million T cells. An early release covering just under 650 HLA-typed donors comprised about 310 gigabases of sequencing data and approximately 80 million unique TCR sequences. Among the roughly 390 genotyped donors, around 81% belonged to the genetic ancestry cluster associated with self-reported Caucasian donors. The study was designed to test whether signatures of past pathogen exposure could be identified by cataloging public T cell receptors. The study used immunosequencing to profile the T cell repertoires of approximately 630 subjects and linked those repertoires to cytomegalovirus serostatus. Along with the approximately 600-subject first cohort, a separate validation cohort of over a hundred different subjects was used. To predict cytomegalovirus infection status, the study combined high-throughput TCR immunosequencing, statistical association of individual TCRs with disease status, and machine learning. In a later analysis, previously published TCR beta repertoires from 550 to 700 donors were re-analyzed and high-resolution HLA genotyping was added so that TCR occurrence patterns could be studied. The later analysis used no new phenotypic data to find candidate immune exposures, relying instead on TCR beta sequences and their occurrence across donors. To decide whether each TCR beta V gene segment behaved as functional or pseudogenic, an earlier analysis of some 540 of the donors relied on high-throughput TCR beta sequencing. Donor age, sex, ethnicity and CMV serostatus were collected together with the repertoire data. Genome-wide SNP genotypes for about 65% of the roughly 670 donors were used in a later genetic analysis, which treated that subset as a discovery cohort. All discovery cohort repertoires had been generated on a single sequencing platform. HLA typing covered class I and class II loci at four-digit resolution. Typing coverage varied by locus: roughly 620-630 donors for A, B, C, DRB1 and DQB1; more than 500 for DQA1; more than 600 for DPA1; some 470 for DPB1. Roughly 5 DR-DQ haplotypes were handled as single units for association and clustering because linkage in the cohort was strong. On average, roughly 250,000 unique TCR beta nucleotide sequences were sequenced per donor among fewer than 500 genotyped donors of the cohort, with roughly 18% of those sequences being non-productive.

The cohort consisted of 600 to 750 healthy bone marrow donors. Cohort members were all nominally healthy when sampled, although unrecorded immune exposures were likely present. CMV serostatus was recorded as positive for about 300 and negative for about 55% of the roughly 700 cohort members, whereas no CMV serostatus was recorded for the donor in question. A peripheral blood sample was collected from each donor, and TCR beta sequencing was performed on peripheral blood mononuclear cells. Genomic DNA extraction from the blood cell samples was performed with the Qiagen DNeasy Blood Extraction Kit. Note on this clone: What this receptor recognizes is not known. Base qualities were left out, and no much larger clone turns up one base away.

General study outcomes and caveats: In vitro tests confirmed that a few of the cytomegalovirus-associated TCR beta chains recognize cytomegalovirus antigens. In an earlier analysis of roughly 500 of the donors, most TCR beta V segments appeared in productive rearrangements about 87% or about 30% of the time, broadly matching IMGT annotations. The study gave a list of roughly 150 TCR beta chains associated with cytomegalovirus. In both the original and validation cohorts, the classifier was reported to diagnose cytomegalovirus status with high specificity and sensitivity. Fewer than 20 rarely observed V segments, including chromosome 9 orphons, were excluded from the earlier analysis of several hundred of the donors because counts were too low. According to a later genetic analysis, donors in an Asian-associated ancestry cluster had fewer N-insertions in productive TCRs than the roughly 700-donor mean. Several of the top co-occurrence clusters appeared to be linked to parvovirus B19, influenza, CMV and Epstein-Barr virus, according to a later analysis. The presence/absence analyses assumed that sequencing depth was roughly uniform across donors, and that assumption may not be true. In this cohort, only TCR beta chains were sequenced, and detectable features were limited by the absence of alpha or paired-chain data. A later analysis found that TCR association rates varied across HLA loci, with DRB1 alleles showing the most associated TCRs and HLA-C alleles the fewest. V-gene and J-gene trimming of TCR beta chains was associated with a missense DCLRE1C variant in a later genetic analysis, and the association was replicated in an independent cohort. Because HLA typing was missing for some donors at each locus, association tests included only the typed subset. A cluster of highly shared sequence variants was judged likely to represent a technical artifact of the sequencing pipeline. Most TCR sequences were seen in very few donors, while some public TCRs were found in many individuals. Strong co-occurrence of HLA alleles, especially DR and DQ, made assigning TCR associations to individual alleles difficult. In a later analysis, HLA-associated TCR beta chains were found to be more clonally expanded and to have lower generation probabilities than equally common non-associated chains. Specific HLA alleles were associated with some 15,000 TCR beta sequences at a false discovery rate of 0.05 in a later analysis. Linkage disequilibrium might explain the correlated functional status among segregating V segments, but an unknown experimental factor could not be ruled out. A further reported finding was that TCR beta sequences accurately predicted the HLA-A and HLA-B alleles for most subjects in the first cohort. According to the authors, the approach could potentially be generalized to other disease states and immunological phenotypes. Immune exposure information for the cohort was limited to CMV serostatus. Most CMV-associated TCR beta chains appeared to be HLA-restricted in a later analysis, and the HLA associations seemed to be driven largely by CMV exposure.

The method behind the library was the immunoSEQ multiplex PCR assay. A mixture of 60 forward primers for TCR Vbeta segments and 13 reverse primers for TCR Jbeta segments was used in the multiplex PCR. The CDR3 region of rearranged TCR beta genes was amplified from genomic DNA by a multiplex PCR assay. The Illumina HiSeq System was used to sequence the amplified TCR beta libraries as 87-base-pair reads. Per the original workflow: A later analysis tallied 80 million to 95 million unique TCR beta chains across the 666 repertoires, and roughly 11 million of those chains were shared by two or more donors. Raw reads were error-corrected and collapsed into unique sequences with a nearest-neighbor algorithm that merged closely related sequences to remove PCR and sequencing errors. CDR3 sequences were aligned to IMGT reference sequences to assign V, D and J gene segments. For a sequence to be retained, at least a six-nucleotide match to both a V gene segment and a J gene segment was required. Rearrangements were classified as productive when the CDR3 lacked stop codons and remained in frame with V and J, and all other rearrangements were classified as non-productive. Following IMGT convention, CDR3 was defined as the stretch from the second conserved V-encoded cysteine up to the conserved J-encoded phenylalanine. In an earlier analysis of around 540 of the donors, sequences lacking an unambiguous match to a single V gene segment were excluded. An earlier analysis of a few hundred of the donors classified V segments as functional when productive rearrangements were above 56.7% and as segregating when the standard deviation between donors was above 5%. A statistical classification framework was built to diagnose cytomegalovirus status from the catalog of TCR beta chain sequences. In a later analysis, TCR nucleotide sequences were compared against IMGT/GENE-DB human TR gene sequences so that V and J genes could be assigned. Using the TCRdist pipeline, a later analysis assigned CDR3 sequences along with most-parsimonious VDJ recombination scenarios. In a later analysis, every TCR beta chain was defined by the combination of its CDR3 amino acid sequence and its V-gene family, and reads without a unique V-gene family were dropped. A later analysis removed 550 to 700 highly shared, low-generation-probability nucleotide sequences to deal with suspected cross-contamination and a sequencing artifact. In a later analysis, a clonal expansion index was calculated for each public chain from normalized within-repertoire ranks of inferred template counts. In a later analysis, generation probabilities were computed with a VDJ recombination model fitted to out-of-frame rearrangements, and the resulting probabilities were checked against IGoR. Hypergeometric tests were used in a later analysis to score TCR-TCR, TCR-HLA and TCR-CMV co-occurrence, with a repertoire-size bias correction applied to the TCR pairs. To estimate false discovery rates, a later analysis permuted the HLA or CMV assignments 20 times. In a later analysis, co-occurring TCRs were grouped using DBSCAN, with TCRdist sequence similarity added in when clustering inside HLA-allele-positive subsets. Co-occurrence clustering excluded repertoires with fewer than 30,000 or more than 120,000 public chains, plus five with anomalous nucleotide sharing. What TCRdb holds here is the immuneACCESS table cut down to in-frame rearrangements. Part of the clones is not present; checked against another copy, under half of the missing clones reflect an unresolved V gene, and the others are unexplained. V, J and clone size derive from that table, while D and trimming were established from the DNA sequence. This sample is represented by roughly 140,000 clones; roughly 77% of them were singletons. The top ten hold about 4% of the sample.

The clonotype originates from a human donor in good health. The sequencing input was PBMCs.

The CDR3 here reads CASTLLSPGTGGEKLFF. The nucleotides are TGTGCCAGCACCCTTCTGTCCCCGGGGACAGGGGGCGAAAAACTGTTTTTT. The V and J genes are TRBV7-9 and TRBJ1-4, and 12 bases in between align with TRBD1. V and J are trimmed by 7 bases and 8 bases, and the gene matches miss 14 bases of the junction. Per the germline V gene (reference sequence), SEHNR is the CDR1 and FQNEAQ is the CDR2. The CDR3 holds 17 amino acids from the cysteine to the phenylalanine. Solely the CDR3 DNA is kept, with 51 bases framed from the first base.